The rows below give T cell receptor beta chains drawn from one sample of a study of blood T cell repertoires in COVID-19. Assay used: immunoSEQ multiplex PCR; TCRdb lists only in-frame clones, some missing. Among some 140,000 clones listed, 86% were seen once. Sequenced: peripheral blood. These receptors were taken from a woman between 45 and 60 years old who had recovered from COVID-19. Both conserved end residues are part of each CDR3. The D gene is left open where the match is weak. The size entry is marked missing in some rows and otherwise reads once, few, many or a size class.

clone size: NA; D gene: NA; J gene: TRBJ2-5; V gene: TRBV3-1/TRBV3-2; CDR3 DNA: TGTGCCAGCAGCCCCCGGCGGGGACGAGAGACCCAGTACTTC; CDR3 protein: CASSPRRGRETQYF
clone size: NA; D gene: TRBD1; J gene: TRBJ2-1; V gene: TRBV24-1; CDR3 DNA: TGTGCCACCAGGAAAGGGACAGGGGTAGCAAATGAGCAGTTCTTC; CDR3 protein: CATRKGTGVANEQFF
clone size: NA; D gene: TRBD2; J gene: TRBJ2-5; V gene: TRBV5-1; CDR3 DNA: TGCGCCAGCAGCGGCGGGACTAGGGGCCAAGAGACCCAGTACTTC; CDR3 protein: CASSGGTRGQETQYF
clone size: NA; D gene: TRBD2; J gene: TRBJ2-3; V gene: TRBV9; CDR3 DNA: TGTGCCAGCAAGCGGGAGGGTACAGATACGCAGTATTTT; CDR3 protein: CASKREGTDTQYF
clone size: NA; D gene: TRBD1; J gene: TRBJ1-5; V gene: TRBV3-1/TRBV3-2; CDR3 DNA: TGTGCCAGCAGCCAAACACAGGGGAGTCCCCAGCATTTT; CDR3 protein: CASSQTQGSPQHF
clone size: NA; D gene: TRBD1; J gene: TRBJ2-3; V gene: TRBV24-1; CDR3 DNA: TGTGCCACCAGCCAAACAGGGGGCGGCACAGATACGCAGTATTTT; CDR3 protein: CATSQTGGGTDTQYF
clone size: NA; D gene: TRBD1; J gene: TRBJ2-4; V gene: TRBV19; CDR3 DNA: TGTGCCAGTAGCCCGACAGGGATGGTGGGGGCCAAAAACATTCAGTACTTC; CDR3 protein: CASSPTGMVGAKNIQYF
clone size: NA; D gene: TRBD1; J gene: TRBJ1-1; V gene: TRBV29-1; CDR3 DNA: TGCAGCGTTGCCAGACAGGGGTACACTGAAGCTTTCTTT; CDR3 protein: CSVARQGYTEAFF
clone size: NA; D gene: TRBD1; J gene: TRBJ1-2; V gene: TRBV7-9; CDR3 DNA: TGTGCCAGCAGCTTGACAGGGTATGGCTACACCTTC; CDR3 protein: CASSLTGYGYTF
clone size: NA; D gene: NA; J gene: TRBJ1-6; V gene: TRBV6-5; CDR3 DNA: TGTGCCAGCAGGCAGGGTAGGGATTCACCCCTCCACTTT; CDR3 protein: CASRQGRDSPLHF
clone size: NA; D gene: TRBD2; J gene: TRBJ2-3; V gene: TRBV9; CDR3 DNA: TGTGCCAGCAGCGTATTATGGACTAGCGGTACAGATACGCAGTATTTT; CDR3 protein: CASSVLWTSGTDTQYF
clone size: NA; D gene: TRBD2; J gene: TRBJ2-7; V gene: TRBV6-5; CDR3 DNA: TGTGCCAGCAGTTACCCTACATGGCGGGGGGAGTACTTC; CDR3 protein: CASSYPTWRGEYF
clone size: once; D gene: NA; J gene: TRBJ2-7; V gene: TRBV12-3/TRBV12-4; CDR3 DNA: TGTGCCAGCAGTCAGGGGGGCTCCTACGAGCAGTACTTC; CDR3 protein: CASSQGGSYEQYF
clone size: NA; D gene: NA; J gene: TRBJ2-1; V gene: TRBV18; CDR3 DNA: TGTGCCAGCTCCGCCACTAGGAGCAATGAGCAGTTCTTC; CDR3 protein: CASSATRSNEQFF
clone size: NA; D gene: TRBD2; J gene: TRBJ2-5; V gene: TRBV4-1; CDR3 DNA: TGCGCCAGCAGCCTTAACGGGGGCGGGGGGGCCATAAAGACCCAGTACTTC; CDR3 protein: CASSLNGGGGAIKTQYF
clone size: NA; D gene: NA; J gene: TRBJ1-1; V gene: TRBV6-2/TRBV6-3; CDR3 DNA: TGTGCCAGCAGCCTTCCGGGTGGAATCGTTCTGATCTTT; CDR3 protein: CASSLPGGIVLIF
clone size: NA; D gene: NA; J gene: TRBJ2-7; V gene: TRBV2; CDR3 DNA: TGTGCCAGCAGGGCCTTCTACGAGCAGTACTTC; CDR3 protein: CASRAFYEQYF
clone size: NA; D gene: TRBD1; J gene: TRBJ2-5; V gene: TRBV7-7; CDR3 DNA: TGTGCCAGCAGCCCCCGGGGCGGGACAGGGGGCCAAGAGACCCAGTACTTC; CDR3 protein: CASSPRGGTGGQETQYF
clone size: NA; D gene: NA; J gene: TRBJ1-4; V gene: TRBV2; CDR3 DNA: TGTGCCAGCAGTCGCGACAGCGGGAGTGAAAAACTGTTTTTT; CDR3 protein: CASSRDSGSEKLFF
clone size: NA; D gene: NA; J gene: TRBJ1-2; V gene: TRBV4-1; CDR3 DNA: TGCGCCAGCAGCCAAGATATGGGAAGGGGCTATGGCTACACCTTC; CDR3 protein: CASSQDMGRGYGYTF
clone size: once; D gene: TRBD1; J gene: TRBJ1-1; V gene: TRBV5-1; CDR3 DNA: TGCGCCAGCAGCGCACGGGACAGGGGAATTGAAGCTTTCTTT; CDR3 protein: CASSARDRGIEAFF
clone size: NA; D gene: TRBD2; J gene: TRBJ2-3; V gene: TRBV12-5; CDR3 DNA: TGTGCTAGTGGGGATAGCGGGAGCGGGATAGATACGCAGTATTTT; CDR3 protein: CASGDSGSGIDTQYF
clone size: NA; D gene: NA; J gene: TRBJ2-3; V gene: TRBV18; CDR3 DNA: TGTGCCAGCTCAGGGGGGACCCCAACCACAGATACGCAGTATTTT; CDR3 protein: CASSGGTPTTDTQYF
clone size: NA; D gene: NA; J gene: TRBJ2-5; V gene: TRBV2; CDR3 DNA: TGTGCCAGCAGTGCAGCTGGAGTAAGAGAGACCCAGTACTTC; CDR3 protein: CASSAAGVRETQYF
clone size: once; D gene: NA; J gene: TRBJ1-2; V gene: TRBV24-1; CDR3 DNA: TGTGCCACCAGTCAACGAGAATTTGGCTACACCTTC; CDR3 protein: CATSQREFGYTF